This T cell receptor beta chain was retrieved from a study of CXCR3-negative and CXCR3-positive naive CD8 T cells. Each CD8+ T cell subset was sorted in triplicate, under 350,000 cells each. From germline, CDR1 is SGDLS and CDR2 YYNGEE. The CDR3 is made up of 15 amino acids. Carrying UMI labels, the TRB cDNA libraries were prepared through 5' RACE. TCRdb reanalyzed the 5' RACE reads and collapses them to one entry per CDR3 protein, without DNA. Its table lists 45,000 to 70,000 distinct CDR3 sequences. Remarks on this clonotype: Its antigen is still unknown.

The study's findings and limits: Naive cells used TRBV-TRBJ genes in much the same way whether CXCR3-negative or CXCR3-positive; memory cells did not.

The clonotype comes from a human donor in good health. Some clones in this sample may be carry-over from other donors' samples. V is TRBV9 and J is TRBJ2-2; TCRdb proposes TRBD1, but this gene call is untestable without DNA. Sequenced sample: memory CD8+ T cells from blood. The CDR3 reads CASGNRHLNTGELFF.